One and the same sample provided the 6 T cell receptor beta chains below, sequenced in a study of blood T cell repertoires in COVID-19. TCRdb keeps only in-frame clones here, not all; method: immunoSEQ multiplex PCR. Of about 200,000 clones listed, roughly 83% are singletons. The sequencing sample was made of PBMCs or T cells enriched from blood (not recorded which). These receptors were taken from a man between 40 and 49 years old with acute COVID-19.

CDR3 in DNA: TGTGCCACCAGTCAGGGTGGCGAAGAGACCCAGTACTTC. The encoded protein is CATSQGGEETQYF. The V call is TRBV24-1, the J call TRBJ2-5, with a tentative D call TRBD1 (5 bases). CDR3 length equals 13 residues. V lost 6 bases and J lost 3, with 10 bases in between. CDR1 is KGHDR, CDR2 SFDVKD, per germline.

This clone was picked up one time. J is TRBJ2-1 and V is TRBV7-9; 7 bases align to TRBD1. The CDR3 loop spans 13 amino acids. The junction had 6 bases not matched to a gene; V was cut back by 6 bases and J by 7 bases. Germline V gene sequence: CDR1 SEHNR, CDR2 FQNEAQ (reference sequence). CDR3 sequence reads: CASRKGTVNEQFF. CDR3 in DNA: TGTGCCAGCAGAAAGGGGACAGTTAATGAGCAGTTCTTC.

This clone was counted only a few times. The chain carries TRBV28 and TRBJ1-5, with TRBD1 as a possible D gene (6 bases). V gave up 10 bases and J gave up 0 bases, with 19 bases separating them. CDR1 is MDHEN and CDR2 is SYDVKM in the germline V gene. The CDR3 is made up of 16 amino acids. CDR3 sequence: CATVSRGGSSNQPQHF. DNA of the CDR3: TGTGCCACAGTGAGTAGAGGGGGATCTAGCAATCAGCCCCAGCATTTT.

This clone has only a few counts. The chain employs TRBV6-5 and TRBJ2-7; 7 nucleotides match TRBD1. V shed 5 bases and J 12 bases; nucleotides not matched to a gene: 13. The CDR3 is 13 amino acids. Germline lookup yields CDR1 MNHEY and CDR2 SVGAGI. This chain's CDR3 is CASSRDSFTQGYF. CDR3 coding DNA: TGTGCCAGCAGTCGGGACAGCTTCACCCAGGGGTACTTC.

The chain is built from TRBV28 and TRBJ1-5, with a weak D call TRBD1 (5 bases). The CDR3 has 16 amino acids. V lost 4 bases to trimming and J lost 3 bases, with 16 bases between them. From germline, CDR1 is MDHEN and CDR2 SYDVKM. The CDR3 DNA is TGTGCCAGCAGTTCACAGGCGGGGGGGGTCAATCAGCCCCAGCATTTT. Amino acid sequence: CASSSQAGGVNQPQHF.

The chain links TRBV6-4 to TRBJ1-3; a possible D gene is TRBD1 (5 bases). Germline CDR1 reads MRHNA; CDR2 reads SNTAGT. Between the trimmed V and J ends, which lost 2 bases and 0 bases, there was a span of 20 bases. The CDR3 runs to 19 residues. The CDR3 reads CASSDAGEGYRGSGNTIYF. The CDR3 DNA is TGTGCCAGCAGTGACGCCGGGGAGGGGTATCGGGGCTCTGGAAACACCATATATTTT.